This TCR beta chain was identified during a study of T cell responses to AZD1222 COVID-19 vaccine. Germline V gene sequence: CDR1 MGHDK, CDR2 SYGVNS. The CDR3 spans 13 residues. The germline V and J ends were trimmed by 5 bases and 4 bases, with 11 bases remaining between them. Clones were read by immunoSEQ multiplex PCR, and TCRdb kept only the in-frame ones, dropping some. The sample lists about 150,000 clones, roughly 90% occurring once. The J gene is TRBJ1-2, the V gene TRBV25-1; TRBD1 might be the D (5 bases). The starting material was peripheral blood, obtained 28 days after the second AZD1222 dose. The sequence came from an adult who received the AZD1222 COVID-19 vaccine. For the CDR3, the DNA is TGTGCCAGCAGTTCGGGACCCCGCTATGGCTACACCTTC. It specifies CASSSGPRYGYTF.